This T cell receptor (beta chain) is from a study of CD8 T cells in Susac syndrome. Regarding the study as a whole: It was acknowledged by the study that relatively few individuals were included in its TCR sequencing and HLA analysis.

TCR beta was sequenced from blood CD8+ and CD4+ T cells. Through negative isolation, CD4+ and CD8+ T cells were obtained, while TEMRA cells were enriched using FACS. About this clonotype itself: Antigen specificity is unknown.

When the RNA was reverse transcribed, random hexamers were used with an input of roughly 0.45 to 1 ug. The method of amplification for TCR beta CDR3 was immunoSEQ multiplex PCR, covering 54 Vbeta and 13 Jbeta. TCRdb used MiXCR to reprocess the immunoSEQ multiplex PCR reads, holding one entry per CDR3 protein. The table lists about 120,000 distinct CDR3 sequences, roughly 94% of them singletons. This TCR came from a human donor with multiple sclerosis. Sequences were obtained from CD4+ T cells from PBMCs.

The CDR3 bases are TGTGCCATCAGTCGACAGGGGTCTTCTACTAACTATGGCTACACCTTC. It yields the protein CAISRQGSSTNYGYTF. The chain is built from TRBV10-3 and TRBJ1-2; 8 positions match TRBD1. The trim removed 5 bases at V and 0 bases at J, leaving 8 bases unmatched. Germline assignment: CDR1 ENHRY and CDR2 SYGVKD. CDR3 size: 16 residues.